The 27 T cell receptor beta chains in this list originate from one sample, sequenced in a study of beta chain features in type 1 diabetes. The whole isolated RNA underwent reverse transcription, so sequencing captured expressed TCRB transcripts. Measured with immunoSEQ multiplex PCR; TCRdb has only the in-frame clones, and not every one. The sample carries a few hundred thousand clones, around 25% recorded once. Antigen specificity for these receptors is unknown. Overall study results and limits: There was a moderate but significant shortening of TCRB CDR3s in all four CD4+ subsets of Type 1 diabetes patients.

The material sequenced was naive CD4+ T cells from blood. The receptors derive from a woman aged 30 to 39 with type 1 diabetes.

The chain recombines TRBV11-2 with TRBJ1-2; D may be TRBD1 (6 bases). The CDR3 loop spans 15 amino acids. CDR1 and CDR2 (germline): SGHAT, FQNNGV. Trimming stripped 4 bases from V and 5 bases from J, with 17 bases between. The CDR3 bases are TGTGCCAGCAGCTCCCGAAGGACAGACAATTATGGCTACACCTTC. Translating gives CASSSRRTDNYGYTF.

This clone has a handful of counts. The V gene is TRBV5-1, the J gene TRBJ2-5; 9 bases agree with TRBD2. This CDR3 is 15 amino acids long. The germline V gene has CDR1 SGHRS and CDR2 YFSETQ. J gave up 2 bases and V 5 bases, and 7 bases lay outside the gene matches. In DNA form, the CDR3 reads TGCGCCAGCAGTTCCTTGACTAGCGGACAAGAGACCCAGTACTTC. This sequence encodes CASSSLTSGQETQYF.

This chain links TRBV5-1 with TRBJ2-1; 8 nucleotides align to TRBD1. J lost 6 bases, V lost 4 bases, and 12 bases had no gene match. The CDR3 length is 16 residues. Germline V gene data show CDR1 as SGHRS and CDR2 as YFSETQ. DNA for the CDR3: TGCGCCAGCAGCCGGATTACAGGGGGATGGGGCAATGAGCAGTTCTTC. This codes for CASSRITGGWGNEQFF.

The V gene is TRBV7-3, the J gene TRBJ2-2; D perhaps matches TRBD2 (6 bases). Per germline, CDR1 SGHTA and CDR2 FQGTGA. V lost 5 bases and J lost 7, with 17 bases in between. There are 15 residues in the CDR3. The CDR3 nucleotides read TGTGCCAGCAGCCGGCGGGGCGGTTTGGTCGGGGAGCTGTTTTTT. This encodes CASSRRGGLVGELFF.

The chain has TRBV5-1 and TRBJ1-1; a possible D gene is TRBD1 (5 bases). The CDR3 runs 15 residues. Germline-derived CDR1 and CDR2 are SGHRS and YFSETQ. V lost 2 bases and J lost 3, with 14 bases in between. The CDR3 sequence: CASSFLPGEDTEAFF. The DNA of the CDR3 is TGCGCCAGCAGCTTCCTGCCGGGGGAGGACACTGAAGCTTTCTTT.

In nucleotides, the CDR3 is TGTGCCAGCAGCCCCCTATTTCAGGGGGCAGACTATGGCTACACCTTC. Its protein is CASSPLFQGADYGYTF. The genes are TRBV11-2 and TRBJ1-2; 8 bases align to TRBD1. CDR1 and CDR2 from the germline V gene are SGHAT and FQNNGV. V dropped 5 bases and J dropped 3; count of bases not matched to a gene: 11. This CDR3 is built from 16 residues.

The rearrangement uses TRBV5-1 and TRBJ2-5; the match to TRBD2 covers 10 bases. This CDR3 comprises 15 residues. V gave up 4 bases and J gave up 2 bases; unmatched junction bases: 5. Per germline, CDR1 SGHRS and CDR2 YFSETQ. CDR3 nucleotides: TGCGCCAGCAGCGTGGGACTAGCGCCTCAAGAGACCCAGTACTTC. It specifies CASSVGLAPQETQYF.

The chain uses TRBV7-9 and TRBJ2-7, with a possible D match to TRBD2 (6 bases). Germline V gene sequence: CDR1 SEHNR, CDR2 FQNEAQ (reference sequence). Trimming left V 1 base short and J 3 bases short, with 13 bases between. This CDR3 spans 15 amino acids. CDR3 in amino acids: CASSLGGPGDYEQYF. CDR3 sequence (DNA): TGTGCCAGCAGCTTAGGGGGACCGGGGGACTACGAGCAGTACTTC.

The gene calls are TRBV28 and TRBJ2-5; TRBD1 aligns across 8 bases. The germline V gene has CDR1 MDHEN and CDR2 SYDVKM. J was trimmed by 5 bases and V by 7 bases; bases with no gene match: 9. CDR3 length: 14 amino acids. This chain's CDR3 is CASTLTGVTETQYF. CDR3 in DNA: TGTGCCAGCACTCTGACAGGGGTAACGGAGACCCAGTACTTC.

This rearrangement joins TRBV27 to TRBJ1-1, with D perhaps TRBD1 (6 bases). Between the trimmed V and J ends, which lost 1 base and 5 bases, there was a span of 11 bases. Germline CDR1 and CDR2: MNHEY and SMNVEV (reference sequence). This CDR3 spans 14 amino acids. The CDR3 loop is CASSLFPDRTEAFF. CDR3 DNA sequence: TGTGCCAGCAGTTTATTCCCCGACAGGACTGAAGCTTTCTTT.

The V call is TRBV19, the J call TRBJ1-1; D may be TRBD1 (6 bases). V lost 5 bases and J 1 base, leaving 8 bases between the germline ends. This CDR3 region has 13 residues. Germline CDR1 reads LNHDA; CDR2 reads SQIVND (reference sequence). CDR3 in DNA: TGTGCCAGTAGTCCGACAGGGAACACTGAAGCTTTCTTT. Protein: CASSPTGNTEAFF.

In this sample, this clone turned up a few times. V gene TRBV5-1 combines with J gene TRBJ2-1; 7 bases align to TRBD1. Germline values: CDR1 SGHRS, CDR2 YFSETQ. Trimming removed 1 base from V and 4 bases from J; junction bases left unmatched: 5. There are 15 residues in the CDR3. The CDR3 bases are TGCGCCAGCAGCTTGTTCAGGGGGACGTACAATGAGCAGTTCTTC. This translates into CASSLFRGTYNEQFF.

The V gene is TRBV11-2, the J gene TRBJ2-1; 11 positions agree with TRBD2. V was clipped by 3 bases and J by 10 bases; unmatched bases: 2. Germline values: CDR1 SGHAT, CDR2 FQNNGV. The CDR3 has 13 amino acids. CDR3 DNA sequence: TGTGCCAGCAGCTTGAGGACTAGCGGGGAGCAGTTCTTC. Its translation is CASSLRTSGEQFF.

This clone was seen a handful of times. The sample holds other DNA sequences that translate to the same CDR3. The chain combines TRBV15 with TRBJ2-1; D remains unclear. The CDR3 is 12 amino acids. The germline V and J ends were trimmed by 0 bases and 9 bases, with 6 bases remaining between them. The germline gives CDR1 LNHNV, CDR2 YYDKDF (reference sequence). The CDR3 here is CATSRDRGEQFF. As DNA, the CDR3 is TGTGCCACCAGCAGAGATAGAGGTGAGCAGTTCTTC.

This clone has only a few counts. Other DNA sequences in this sample translate to the same CDR3. The V call is TRBV5-1, the J call TRBJ2-5; a weak D match, TRBD1 (7 bases). The V end was cut by 0 bases, the J end by 5 bases, with 11 bases between. Germline loops: CDR1 SGHRS, CDR2 YFSETQ. The CDR3 contains 14 residues. In DNA form, the CDR3 reads TGCGCCAGCAGCTTGGTACAGGGGAGGGAGACCCAGTACTTC. This codes for CASSLVQGRETQYF.

The gene calls are TRBV7-9 and TRBJ1-4, with D possibly being TRBD1 (5 bases). V gave up 5 bases and J gave up 5 bases, with 15 bases separating them. The length of the CDR3 is 15 residues. The V gene's germline CDR1 is SEHNR and CDR2 FQNEAQ (reference sequence). The CDR3 bases are TGTGCCAGCAGCCGTGGGGCTTACGGAAATGAAAAACTGTTTTTT. It specifies CASSRGAYGNEKLFF.

This chain connects TRBV28 to TRBJ2-7; D ambiguous. Germline V gene sequence: CDR1 MDHEN, CDR2 SYDVKM. V gave up 4 bases and J gave up 0 bases, with 13 bases separating them. CDR3 length: 15 amino acids. As DNA, the CDR3 is TGTGCCAGCAGTTACTTAGCCTCCAGCTCCTACGAGCAGTACTTC. It encodes CASSYLASSSYEQYF.

The chain combines TRBV6-5 with TRBJ2-3; 12 positions match TRBD2. The junction had 5 bases not matched to a gene; V was cut back by 2 bases and J by 5 bases. This CDR3 has 16 amino acids. Germline loops: CDR1 MNHEY, CDR2 SVGAGI. The CDR3 bases are TGTGCCAGCAGTTACGCTAGCGGGAGGGCTGGAGATACGCAGTATTTT. Its protein is CASSYASGRAGDTQYF.

The V and J genes are TRBV7-3 and TRBJ1-5; D gene unclear. CDR3 size: 13 residues. CDR1 and CDR2 (germline): SGHTA, FQGTGA. V lost 3 bases to trimming and J lost 6 bases, with 9 bases between them. CDR3 in DNA: TGTGCCAGCAGCTTTATAGAGGGTCAGCCCCAGCATTTT. The encoded protein is CASSFIEGQPQHF.

V usage is TRBV18 and J usage is TRBJ2-1; tentatively, D is TRBD1 (5 bases). The CDR3 runs to 12 residues. V dropped 2 bases and J dropped 10 bases, with 9 bases sitting between them. The germline gives CDR1 KGHSH, CDR2 LQKENI. CDR3: CASSPSGREQFF. The CDR3 nucleotides read TGTGCCAGCTCACCATCAGGGCGGGAGCAGTTCTTC.

The table lists this clone with a count of one. V gene TRBV15 combines with J gene TRBJ2-2; D might be TRBD1 (6 bases). CDR1 is LNHNV and CDR2 is YYDKDF in the germline V gene (reference sequence). The CDR3 contains 18 residues. The V and J ends lost 1 base and 5 bases respectively, with 20 bases between them. The CDR3 DNA follows: TGTGCCACCAGCAGAGGGGGTTTTGGGGCAGGGGAAACCGGGGAGCTGTTTTTT. Residues: CATSRGGFGAGETGELFF.

The chain links TRBV13 to TRBJ2-5; TRBD1 aligns across 10 bases. The J segment lost 11 bases and the V segment lost 2 bases, leaving 11 bases of the junction unmatched. The CDR3 is 15 amino acids. Germline CDR1 PRHDT, CDR2 FYEKMQ (reference sequence). CDR3 sequence: CASSLLGQGPSEQYF. In nucleotides, the CDR3 is TGTGCCAGCAGCTTATTGGGACAGGGGCCTTCGGAACAGTACTTC. Combining the CDR3 with reference TRBV13 and TRBJ2-5 gives the whole variable domain AAGVIQSPRHLIKEKRETATLKCYPIPRHDTVYWYQQGPGQDPQFLISFYEKMQSDKGSIPDRFSAQQFSDYHSELNMSSLELGDSALYFCASSLLGQGPSEQYFGPGTRLLVL.

The sample holds a few counts of this clone. V and J are TRBV30 and TRBJ2-7; the match to TRBD2 covers 7 bases. This CDR3 is 15 amino acids long. The V segment lost 2 bases and the J segment 0 bases; nucleotides outside the gene matches: 7. Germline V lookup: CDR1 GTSNPN, CDR2 SVGIG (reference sequence). The chain's CDR3 is CAWSRLADSSYEQYF. The CDR3, as DNA: TGTGCCTGGAGTAGGCTAGCGGATAGCTCCTACGAGCAGTACTTC.

This clone was observed once. The V and J genes are TRBV30 and TRBJ2-7, with D possibly being TRBD1 (7 bases). Germline-derived CDR1 and CDR2 are GTSNPN and SVGIG (reference sequence). The CDR3 is made up of 15 amino acids. Trimming shortened V by 5 bases and J by 7 bases, and 24 bases separated the two germline ends. The CDR3 DNA sequence: TGTGCCTGGGATACGACAGGGTCCAGGGCGGGGGAGCAGTACTTC. Its protein is CAWDTTGSRAGEQYF.

V and J are TRBV30 and TRBJ2-2, with 9 bases matching TRBD1. The CDR3 contains 20 residues. Per germline, CDR1 GTSNPN and CDR2 SVGIG (reference sequence). The trim removed 2 bases at V and 5 bases at J, leaving 21 bases unmatched. As DNA, the CDR3 is TGTGCCTGGAGTTGGTTCCTTGGGTCGTGGGACAGGGAAAGTACCGGGGAGCTGTTTTTT. It codes for CAWSWFLGSWDRESTGELFF.

About this clone: This specimen includes other DNA sequences encoding the same CDR3. CDR3 protein: CASSPGLAASYEQYF. CDR3 nucleotide sequence: TGTGCCAGCTCACCGGGACTAGCGGCCTCCTACGAGCAGTACTTC. The chain employs TRBV18 and TRBJ2-7, with 11 bases identical to TRBD2. Unmatched junction bases numbered 1, after V lost 3 bases and J lost 0 bases. The CDR3 has 15 residues. The germline gives CDR1 KGHSH, CDR2 LQKENI.

J is TRBJ1-1 and V is TRBV20-1; D remains unclear. The CDR3 covers 11 residues. V was clipped by 6 bases and J by 1 base, with 6 bases between them. Per germline, CDR1 DFQATT and CDR2 SNEGSKA (reference sequence). CDR3 in DNA: TGCAGTGCGTCAGAGAACACTGAAGCTTTCTTT. Its protein is CSASENTEAFF.